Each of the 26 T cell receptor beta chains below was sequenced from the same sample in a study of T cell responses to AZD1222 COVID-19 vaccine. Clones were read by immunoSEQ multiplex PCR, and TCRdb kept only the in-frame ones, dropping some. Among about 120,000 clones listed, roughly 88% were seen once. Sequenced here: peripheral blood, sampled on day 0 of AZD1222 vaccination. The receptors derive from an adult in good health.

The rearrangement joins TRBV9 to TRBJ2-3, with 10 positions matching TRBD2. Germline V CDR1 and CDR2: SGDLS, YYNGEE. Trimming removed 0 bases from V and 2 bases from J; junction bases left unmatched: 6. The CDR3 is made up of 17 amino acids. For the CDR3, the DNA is TGTGCCAGCAGCGTAGGGCAGCGGGGGGGTGTCACAGATACGCAGTATTTT. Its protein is CASSVGQRGGVTDTQYF.

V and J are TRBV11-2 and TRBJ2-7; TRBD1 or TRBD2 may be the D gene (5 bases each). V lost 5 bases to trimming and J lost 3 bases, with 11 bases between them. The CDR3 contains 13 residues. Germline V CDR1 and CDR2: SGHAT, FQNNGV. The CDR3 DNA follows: TGTGCCAGCAGCAAAGTGGGGGTCTACGAGCAGTACTTC. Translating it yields CASSKVGVYEQYF. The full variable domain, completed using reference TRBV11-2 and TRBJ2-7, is EAGVAQSPRYKIIEKRQSVAFWCNPISGHATLYWYQQILGQGPKLLIQFQNNGVVDDSQLPKDRFSAERLKGVDSTLKIQPAKLEDSAVYLCASSKVGVYEQYFGPGTRLTVT.

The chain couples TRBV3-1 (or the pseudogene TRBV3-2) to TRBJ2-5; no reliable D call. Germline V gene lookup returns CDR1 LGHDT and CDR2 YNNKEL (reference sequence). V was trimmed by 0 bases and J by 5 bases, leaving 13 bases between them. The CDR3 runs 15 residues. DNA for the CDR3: TGTGCCAGCAGCCAAGATTTACTCGCGTCGGAGACCCAGTACTTC. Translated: CASSQDLLASETQYF.

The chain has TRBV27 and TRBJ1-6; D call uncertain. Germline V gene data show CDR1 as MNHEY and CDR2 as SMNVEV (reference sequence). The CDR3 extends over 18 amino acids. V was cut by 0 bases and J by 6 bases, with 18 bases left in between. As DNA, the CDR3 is TGTGCCAGCAGTTTATCGATGCGCGGCAGGTCAAGTAATTCACCCCTCCACTTT. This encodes CASSLSMRGRSSNSPLHF.

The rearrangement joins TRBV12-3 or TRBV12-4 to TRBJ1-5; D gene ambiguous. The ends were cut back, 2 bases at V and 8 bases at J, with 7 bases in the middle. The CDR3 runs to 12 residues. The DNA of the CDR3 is TGTGCCAGCAGTTTAAACGGCAAGCCCCAGCATTTT. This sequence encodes CASSLNGKPQHF.

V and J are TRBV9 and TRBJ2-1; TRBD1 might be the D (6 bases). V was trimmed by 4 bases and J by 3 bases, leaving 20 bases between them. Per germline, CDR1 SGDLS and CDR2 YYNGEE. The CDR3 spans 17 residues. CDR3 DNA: TGTGCCAGCAGCCCTACCAGGGGTAGTAGTCTCTACAATGAGCAGTTCTTC. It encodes CASSPTRGSSLYNEQFF.

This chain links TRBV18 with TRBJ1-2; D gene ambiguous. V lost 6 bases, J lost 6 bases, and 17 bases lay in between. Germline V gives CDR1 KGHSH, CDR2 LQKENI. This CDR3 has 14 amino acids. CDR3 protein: CASSRMEAGDGYTF. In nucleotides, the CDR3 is TGTGCCAGCTCCCGCATGGAGGCTGGGGATGGCTACACCTTC.

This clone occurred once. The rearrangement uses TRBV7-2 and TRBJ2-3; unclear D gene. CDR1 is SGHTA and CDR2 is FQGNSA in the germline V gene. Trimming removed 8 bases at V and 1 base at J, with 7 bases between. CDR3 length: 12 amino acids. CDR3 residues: CASGGGTDTQYF. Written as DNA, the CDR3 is TGTGCCAGCGGCGGTGGCACAGATACGCAGTATTTT.

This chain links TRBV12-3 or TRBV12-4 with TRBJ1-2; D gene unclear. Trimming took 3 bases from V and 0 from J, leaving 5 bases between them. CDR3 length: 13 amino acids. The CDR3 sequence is CASSLGTNYGYTF. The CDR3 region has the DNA TGTGCCAGCAGTTTGGGCACTAACTATGGCTACACCTTC.

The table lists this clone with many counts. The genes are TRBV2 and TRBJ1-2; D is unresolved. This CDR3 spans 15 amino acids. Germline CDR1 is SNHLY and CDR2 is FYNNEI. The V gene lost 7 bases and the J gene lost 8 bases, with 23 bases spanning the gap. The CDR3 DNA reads TGTGCCAGCAATTCATTAAGTGGCAGGCTGGGAGGCTACACCTTC. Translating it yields CASNSLSGRLGGYTF.

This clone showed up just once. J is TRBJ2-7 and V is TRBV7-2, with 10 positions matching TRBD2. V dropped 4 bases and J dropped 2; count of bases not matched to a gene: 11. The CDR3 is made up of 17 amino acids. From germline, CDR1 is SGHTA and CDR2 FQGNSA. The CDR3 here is CASSSPRGLAGAYEQYF. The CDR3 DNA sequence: TGTGCCAGCAGCTCCCCGAGAGGTCTAGCGGGGGCCTACGAGCAGTACTTC.

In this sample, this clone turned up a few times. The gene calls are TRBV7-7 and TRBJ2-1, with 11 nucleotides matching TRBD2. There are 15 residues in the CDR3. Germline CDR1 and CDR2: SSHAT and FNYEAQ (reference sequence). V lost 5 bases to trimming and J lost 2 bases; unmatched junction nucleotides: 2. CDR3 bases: TGTGCCAGCAGCGAGGGACTAGCGGCCTACAATGAGCAGTTCTTC. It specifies CASSEGLAAYNEQFF.

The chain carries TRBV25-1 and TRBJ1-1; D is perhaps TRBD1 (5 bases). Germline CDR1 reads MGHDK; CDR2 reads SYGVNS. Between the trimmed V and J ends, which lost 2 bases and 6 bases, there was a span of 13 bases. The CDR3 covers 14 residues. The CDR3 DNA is TGTGCCAGCAGTGAAATGGGGGAGAGGTCTGAAGCTTTCTTT. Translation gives CASSEMGERSEAFF.

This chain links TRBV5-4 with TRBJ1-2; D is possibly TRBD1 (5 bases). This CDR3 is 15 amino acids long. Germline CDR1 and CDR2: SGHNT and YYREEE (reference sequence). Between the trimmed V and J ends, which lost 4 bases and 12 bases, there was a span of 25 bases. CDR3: CASSLGGAGRDLDTF. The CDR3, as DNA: TGTGCCAGCAGCCTGGGAGGGGCAGGGAGGGATTTGGACACCTTC.

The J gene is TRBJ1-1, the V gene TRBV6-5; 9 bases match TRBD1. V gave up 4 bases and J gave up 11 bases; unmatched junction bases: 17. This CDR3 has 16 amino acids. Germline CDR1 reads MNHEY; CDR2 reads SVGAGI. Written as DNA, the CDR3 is TGTGCCAGCAGTTCGAGCCCGGGACAGGGTTTACACTGGGCTTTCTTT. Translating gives CASSSSPGQGLHWAFF.

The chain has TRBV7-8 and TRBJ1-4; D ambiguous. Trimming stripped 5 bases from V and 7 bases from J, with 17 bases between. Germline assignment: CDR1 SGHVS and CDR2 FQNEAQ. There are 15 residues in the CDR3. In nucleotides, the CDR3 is TGTGCCAGCAGCCCAGATAGCAGGTTCGCTGAAAAACTGTTTTTT. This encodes CASSPDSRFAEKLFF.

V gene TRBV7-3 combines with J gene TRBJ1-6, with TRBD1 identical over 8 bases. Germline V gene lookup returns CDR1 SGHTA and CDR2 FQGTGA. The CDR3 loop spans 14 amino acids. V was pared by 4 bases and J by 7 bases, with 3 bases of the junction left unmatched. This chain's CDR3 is CASSWGQANSPLHF. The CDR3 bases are TGTGCCAGCAGCTGGGGACAGGCCAATTCACCCCTCCACTTT.

This CDR3 is CSVGGGGNQPQHF. The CDR3 DNA reads TGCAGCGTGGGCGGGGGGGGAAATCAGCCCCAGCATTTT. This chain uses TRBV29-1 with TRBJ1-5; TRBD1 is a possible D gene (5 bases). Germline values: CDR1 SQVTM, CDR2 ANQGSEA. The V end lost 6 bases, the J end lost 4 bases, and 13 bases lay between the germline ends. The CDR3 runs 13 residues.

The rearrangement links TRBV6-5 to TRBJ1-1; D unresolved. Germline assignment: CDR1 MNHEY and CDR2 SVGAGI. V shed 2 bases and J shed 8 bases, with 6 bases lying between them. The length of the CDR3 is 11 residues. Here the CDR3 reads CASSYIGEAFF. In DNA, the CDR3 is TGTGCCAGCAGTTACATTGGCGAAGCTTTCTTT.

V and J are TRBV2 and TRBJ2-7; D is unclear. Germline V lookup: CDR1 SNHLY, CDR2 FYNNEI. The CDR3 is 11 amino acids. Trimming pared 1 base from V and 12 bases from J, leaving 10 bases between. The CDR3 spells CASSEEAARYF. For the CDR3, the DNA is TGTGCCAGCAGTGAAGAGGCGGCTAGGTACTTC.

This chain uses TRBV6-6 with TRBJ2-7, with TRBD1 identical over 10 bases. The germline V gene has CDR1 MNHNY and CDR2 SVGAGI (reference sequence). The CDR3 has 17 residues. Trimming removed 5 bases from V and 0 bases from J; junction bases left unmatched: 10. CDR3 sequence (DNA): TGTGCCAGCAGTAGATGGACAGGGGGGTTTTCCTCCTACGAGCAGTACTTC. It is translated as CASSRWTGGFSSYEQYF.

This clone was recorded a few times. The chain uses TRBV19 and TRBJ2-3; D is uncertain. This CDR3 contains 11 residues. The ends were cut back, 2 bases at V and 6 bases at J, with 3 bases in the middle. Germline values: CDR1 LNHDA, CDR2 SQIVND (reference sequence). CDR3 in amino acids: CASSISDTQYF. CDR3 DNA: TGTGCCAGTAGTATAAGCGATACGCAGTATTTT. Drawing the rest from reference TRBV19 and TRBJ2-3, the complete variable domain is DGGITQSPKYLFRKEGQNVTLSCEQNLNHDAMYWYRQDPGQGLRLIYYSQIVNDFQKGDIAEGYSVSREKKESFPLTVTSAQKNPTAFYLCASSISDTQYFGPGTRLTVL.

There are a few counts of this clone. The CDR3 region is CSASLPTYNEQFF. CDR3 DNA sequence: TGCAGTGCTAGTTTGCCCACCTACAATGAGCAGTTCTTC. This chain connects TRBV20-1 to TRBJ2-1; D is uncertain. This CDR3 has 13 amino acids. V was shortened by 3 bases and J by 2 bases, with 8 bases between the two germline ends. Germline V CDR1 and CDR2: DFQATT, SNEGSKA (reference sequence).

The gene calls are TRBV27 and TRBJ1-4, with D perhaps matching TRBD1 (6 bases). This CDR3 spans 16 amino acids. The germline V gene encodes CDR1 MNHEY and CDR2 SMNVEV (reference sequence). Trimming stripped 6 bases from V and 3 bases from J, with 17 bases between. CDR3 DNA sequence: TGTGCCAGCAGACCCGGACAGTTCTCTTCTAATGAAAAACTGTTTTTT. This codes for CASRPGQFSSNEKLFF.

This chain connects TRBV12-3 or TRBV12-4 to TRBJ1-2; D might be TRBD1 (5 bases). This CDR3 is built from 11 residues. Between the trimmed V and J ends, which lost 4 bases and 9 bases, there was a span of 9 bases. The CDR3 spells CASSYRKSYTF. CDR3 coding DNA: TGTGCCAGCAGTTACAGGAAGAGCTACACCTTC.

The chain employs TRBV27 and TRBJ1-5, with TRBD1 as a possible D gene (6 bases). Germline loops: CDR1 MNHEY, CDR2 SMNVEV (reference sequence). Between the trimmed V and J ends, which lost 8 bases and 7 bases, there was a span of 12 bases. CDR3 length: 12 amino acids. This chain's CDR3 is CASLGRGQPQHF. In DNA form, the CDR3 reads TGTGCCAGCCTCGGAAGGGGGCAGCCCCAGCATTTT.